This T cell receptor (beta chain) is drawn from a study of CXCR3-negative and CXCR3-positive naive CD8 T cells. Study summary: Sequencing brought in about 135 million TRB reads altogether, and each library got about 1.5 +/- 0.3 million. Study-wide findings and caveats: A higher hydrophobicity marked the TRB CDR3s of CXCR3-positive naive cells versus CXCR3-negative naive cells.

CDR3 length equals 16 residues. Germline CDR1 and CDR2: MNHEY and SMNVEV (reference sequence). As to this clonotype: Antigen specificity is unknown.

The TRB libraries of cDNA were built by UMI-labeled 5' RACE. Reanalyzing the 5' RACE reads, TCRdb keeps one entry per CDR3 protein, without DNA. The table lists under 150,000 distinct CDR3 sequences, with 0.41% in the top ten. Sequenced sample: naive CXCR3+ CD8+ T cells from blood. Regarding subset: CD45RO-CCR7+CD27+CD95- naive CD8+ T cells expressing CXCR3 (TNR3+). The source is a human donor in good health. Some clones in this sample may be carry-over from other donors' samples. The chain recombines TRBV27 with TRBJ2-4; TCRdb returns TRBD1, unconfirmable since there is no DNA. The CDR3 is CASSFAGEIAKNIQYF.